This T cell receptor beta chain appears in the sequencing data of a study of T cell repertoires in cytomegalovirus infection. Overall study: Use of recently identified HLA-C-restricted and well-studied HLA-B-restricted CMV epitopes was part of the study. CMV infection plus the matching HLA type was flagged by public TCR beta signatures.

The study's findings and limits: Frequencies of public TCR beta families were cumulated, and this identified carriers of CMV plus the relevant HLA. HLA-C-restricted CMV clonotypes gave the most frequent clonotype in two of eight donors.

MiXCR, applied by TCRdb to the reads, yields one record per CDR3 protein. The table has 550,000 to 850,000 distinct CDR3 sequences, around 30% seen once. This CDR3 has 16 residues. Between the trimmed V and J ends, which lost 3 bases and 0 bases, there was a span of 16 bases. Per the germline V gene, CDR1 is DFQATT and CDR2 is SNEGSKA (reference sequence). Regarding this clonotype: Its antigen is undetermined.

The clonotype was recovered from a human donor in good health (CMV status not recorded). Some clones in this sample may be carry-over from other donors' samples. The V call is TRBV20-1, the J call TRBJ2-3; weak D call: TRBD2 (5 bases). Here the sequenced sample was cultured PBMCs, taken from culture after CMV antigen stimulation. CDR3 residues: CSASPLARASTDTQYF. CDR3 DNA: TGCAGTGCTAGTCCCCTAGCACGTGCTAGCACAGATACGCAGTATTTT.